The source of this T cell receptor (beta chain) is a study of T cell responses to AZD1222 COVID-19 vaccine. Points on this clone: Its antigen remains unidentified.

The method was immunoSEQ multiplex PCR; TCRdb's version includes in-frame clones alone and lacks a portion of them. There are 75,000 to 100,000 clones in the sample; around 94% occur only once, and approximately 12% lies in the top ten. Study-wide results and limits: Nearly half of spike-specific TCRs reportedly go after variant regions that carry no mutations. Spike-specific TCRs gained breadth and depth after people received two AZD1222 doses. No day 14 peak samples; only post-peak repertoires were characterized.

The CDR3 contains 13 residues. Germline V gives CDR1 MNHNS, CDR2 SASEGT. V was clipped by 1 base and J by 7 bases, with 8 bases between them. The sample here was peripheral blood, taken on day 0 of AZD1222 vaccination. This chain connects TRBV6-1 to TRBJ1-5; no firm D call. The origin of this receptor is an adult in good health. This CDR3 is CASSEVSGQPQHF. CDR3 sequence (DNA): TGTGCCAGCAGTGAAGTAAGTGGGCAGCCCCAGCATTTT.